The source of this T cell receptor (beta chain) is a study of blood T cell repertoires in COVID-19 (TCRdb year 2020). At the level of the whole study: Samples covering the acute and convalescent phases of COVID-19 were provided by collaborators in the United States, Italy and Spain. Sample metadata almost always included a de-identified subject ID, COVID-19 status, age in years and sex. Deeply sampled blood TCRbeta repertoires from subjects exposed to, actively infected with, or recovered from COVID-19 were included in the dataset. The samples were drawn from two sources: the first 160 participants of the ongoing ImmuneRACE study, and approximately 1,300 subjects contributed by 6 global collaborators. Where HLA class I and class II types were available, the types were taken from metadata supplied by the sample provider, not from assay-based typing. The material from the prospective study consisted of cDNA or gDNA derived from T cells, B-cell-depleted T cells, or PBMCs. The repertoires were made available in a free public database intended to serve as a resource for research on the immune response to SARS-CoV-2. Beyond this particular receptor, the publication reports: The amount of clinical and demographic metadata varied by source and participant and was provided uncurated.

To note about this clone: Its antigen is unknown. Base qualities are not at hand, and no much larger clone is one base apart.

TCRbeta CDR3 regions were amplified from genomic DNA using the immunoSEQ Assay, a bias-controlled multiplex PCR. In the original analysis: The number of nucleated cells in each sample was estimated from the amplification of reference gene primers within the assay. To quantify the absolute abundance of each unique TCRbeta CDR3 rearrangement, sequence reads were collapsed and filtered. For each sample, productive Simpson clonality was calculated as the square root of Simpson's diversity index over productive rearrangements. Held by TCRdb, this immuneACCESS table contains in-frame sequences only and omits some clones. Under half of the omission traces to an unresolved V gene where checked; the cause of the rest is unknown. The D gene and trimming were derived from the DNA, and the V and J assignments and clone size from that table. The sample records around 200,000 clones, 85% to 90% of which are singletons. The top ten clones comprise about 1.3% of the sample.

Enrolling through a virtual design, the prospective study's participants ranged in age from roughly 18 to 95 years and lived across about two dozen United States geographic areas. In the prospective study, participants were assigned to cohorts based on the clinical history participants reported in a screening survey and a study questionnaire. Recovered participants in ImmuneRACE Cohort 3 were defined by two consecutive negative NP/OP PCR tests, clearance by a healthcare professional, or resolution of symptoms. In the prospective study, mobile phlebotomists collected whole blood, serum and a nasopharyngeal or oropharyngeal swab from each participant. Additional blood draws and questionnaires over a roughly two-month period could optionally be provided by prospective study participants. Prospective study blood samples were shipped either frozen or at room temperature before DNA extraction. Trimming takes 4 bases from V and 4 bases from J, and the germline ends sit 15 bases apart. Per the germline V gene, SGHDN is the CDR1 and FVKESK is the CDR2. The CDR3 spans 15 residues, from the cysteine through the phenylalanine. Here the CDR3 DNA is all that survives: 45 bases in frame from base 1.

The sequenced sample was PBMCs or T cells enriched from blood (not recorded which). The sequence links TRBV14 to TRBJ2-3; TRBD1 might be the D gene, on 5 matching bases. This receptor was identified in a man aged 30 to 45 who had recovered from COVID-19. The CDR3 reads CASSPGYSGSDTQYF. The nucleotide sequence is TGTGCCAGCAGCCCAGGGTATAGTGGATCAGATACGCAGTATTTT.